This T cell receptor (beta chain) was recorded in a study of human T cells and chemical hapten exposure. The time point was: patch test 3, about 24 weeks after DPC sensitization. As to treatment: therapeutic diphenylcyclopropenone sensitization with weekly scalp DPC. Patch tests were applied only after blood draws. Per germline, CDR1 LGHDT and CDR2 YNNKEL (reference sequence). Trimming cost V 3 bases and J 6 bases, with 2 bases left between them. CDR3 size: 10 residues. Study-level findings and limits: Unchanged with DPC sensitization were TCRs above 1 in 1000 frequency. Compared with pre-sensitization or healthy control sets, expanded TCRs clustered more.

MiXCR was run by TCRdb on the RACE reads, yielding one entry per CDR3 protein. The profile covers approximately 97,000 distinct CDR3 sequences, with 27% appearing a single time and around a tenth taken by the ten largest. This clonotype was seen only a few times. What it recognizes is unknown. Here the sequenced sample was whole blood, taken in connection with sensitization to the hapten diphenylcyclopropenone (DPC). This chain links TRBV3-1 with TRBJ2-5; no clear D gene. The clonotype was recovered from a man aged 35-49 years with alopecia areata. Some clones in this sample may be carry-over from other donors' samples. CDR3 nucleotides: TGTGCCAGCAGCCATAAGACCCAGTACTTC. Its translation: CASSHKTQYF.